Listed below are T cell receptor beta chains from one sample, sequenced in a study of cytomegalovirus exposure and HLA in healthy donors. Using immunoSEQ multiplex PCR, the repertoire was profiled, and TCRdb retains in-frame clones only, with some absent. In the table there are around 36,000 clones, about nine tenths of which are singletons. Sequencing was carried out using PBMCs. The receptors here all came from a woman between 35 and 50 years old in good health and CMV-seropositive. CDR3s include the opening cysteine and the closing phenylalanine or tryptophan. Each record gives: D gene, clone size, V gene, J gene, CDR3 DNA, CDR3 protein. A D gene is named only where the DNA matches it firmly. Size values are once, few and many counts, or a class for expanded clones, and some rows have none.

TRBD2	NA	TRBV5-8	TRBJ2-3	TGTGCCAGCAGCTTGGCACGGACTAGCGGGAACCTGGTAGCAGATACGCAGTATTTT	CASSLARTSGNLVADTQYF
TRBD1	NA	TRBV9	TRBJ2-1	TGTGCCAGCAGCGTCGGATGGGGGACAGGGATAACCTACAATGAGCAGTTCTTC	CASSVGWGTGITYNEQFF
TRBD1	NA	TRBV4-2	TRBJ1-2	TGTGCCAGCAGCCAAGACCCAGGGGGCAACTATGGCTACACCTTC	CASSQDPGGNYGYTF
NA	medium-sized	TRBV13	TRBJ2-5	TGTGCCAGCAGCTTAGCAGTCCAAGAGACCCAGTACTTC	CASSLAVQETQYF
NA	NA	TRBV7-9	TRBJ2-3	TGTTCCAGCAACCCGGGCACAGATACGCAGTATTTT	CSSNPGTDTQYF
NA	NA	TRBV10-2	TRBJ2-1	TGCGCCAGCAGCCCCGACAATTACAATGAGCAGTTCTTC	CASSPDNYNEQFF
TRBD1	NA	TRBV2	TRBJ1-6	TGTGCCGGGGACAGGGGTCCCTTTAATTCACCCCTCCACTTT	CAGDRGPFNSPLHF
NA	NA	TRBV7-3	TRBJ2-5	TGTGCCAGCAGCCCCAGGGGTTGGGGACTAATCGACCAAGAGACCCAGTACTTC	CASSPRGWGLIDQETQYF
NA	NA	TRBV10-1	TRBJ1-3	TGCGCCAGCACCGAGGGCGGTGATGGAAACACCATATATTTT	CASTEGGDGNTIYF
TRBD1	NA	TRBV7-9	TRBJ1-3	TGTGCCAGCAGCCCGTCCCGGACAGGGGTCTCTGGAAACACCATATATTTT	CASSPSRTGVSGNTIYF
TRBD1	NA	TRBV10-3	TRBJ2-5	TGTGCCATCAGCGACCTCGACAGGGGGCTGGGAATCGGGACCCAGTACTTC	CAISDLDRGLGIGTQYF
NA	NA	TRBV5-5	TRBJ1-1	TGTGCCAGCAGCTTGTCTGGTAGCTTCTATAACACTGAAGCTTTCTTT	CASSLSGSFYNTEAFF
NA	NA	TRBV6-1	TRBJ1-3	TGTGCCAGCAGGTTTGAGCGAAACACCATATATTTT	CASRFERNTIYF
TRBD2	NA	TRBV27	TRBJ2-7	TGTGCCAGCAGTTTATGGGGGGGACTAGCGACCTACGAGCAGTACTTC	CASSLWGGLATYEQYF
TRBD1	NA	TRBV7-3	TRBJ1-1	TGTGCCAGCGGCCCGACAGGGGTGGTGAACACTGAAGCTTTCTTT	CASGPTGVVNTEAFF
TRBD1	NA	TRBV5-1	TRBJ2-1	TGCGCCAGCAGCCTGCAGGGGGTACGGAATGAGCAGTTCTTC	CASSLQGVRNEQFF
NA	NA	TRBV30	TRBJ1-5	TGTGCCTGGAGTATTGGGGCCTATAGCAATCAGCCCCAGCATTTT	CAWSIGAYSNQPQHF
TRBD1	NA	TRBV6-5	TRBJ2-7	TGTGCCAGCAGTCCCGGGACAGCAAGCTCCTACGAGCAGTACTTC	CASSPGTASSYEQYF
TRBD1	NA	TRBV15	TRBJ1-2	TGTGCCACCAGCAGAGGGGGACAGGGGACGGGTGGCTACACCTTC	CATSRGGQGTGGYTF
NA	few	TRBV19	TRBJ1-5	TGTGCCAGTAGTATGGGACGGGGAGGAGGGCAGCCCCAGCATTTT	CASSMGRGGGQPQHF
NA	NA	TRBV5-1	TRBJ2-7	TGCGCCAGCAGCCCGGCCGGGGTGTACGAGCAGTACTTC	CASSPAGVYEQYF
NA	NA	TRBV23-1	TRBJ2-7	TGCGCCAGCAGTGGATCCGCGGCGTCCTACGAGCAGTACTTC	CASSGSAASYEQYF
TRBD1	NA	TRBV6-5	TRBJ2-7	TGTGCCAGCAGTTACGGGCAGGACAGGAGCTCCTACGAGCAGTACTTC	CASSYGQDRSSYEQYF
NA	few	TRBV6-5	TRBJ2-1	TGTGCCAGCAAAAAGGGGTATACCTACAATGAGCAGTTCTTC	CASKKGYTYNEQFF
TRBD1	NA	TRBV5-1	TRBJ1-5	TGCGCCAGTAGACAGGGAGTAGACGGCAATCAGCCCCAGCATTTT	CASRQGVDGNQPQHF
NA	NA	TRBV7-9	TRBJ2-3	TGTGCCAGCAGCTCACTAGCTGGGAGCACAGATACGCAGTATTTT	CASSSLAGSTDTQYF
TRBD1	NA	TRBV7-2	TRBJ2-7	TGTGCCTCCCGGACAGGGCGCCGTTCCTACGAGCAGTACTTC	CASRTGRRSYEQYF
NA	once	TRBV30	TRBJ1-3	TGTGCCTGGAGTGTACTCCCGGGGGACTCTGGAAACACCATATATTTT	CAWSVLPGDSGNTIYF
TRBD1	few	TRBV6-1	TRBJ1-5	TGTGCCAGCAGCGGGACAGGGTCGGGGCAGCCCCAGCATTTT	CASSGTGSGQPQHF
TRBD1	NA	TRBV5-5	TRBJ1-1	TGTGCCAGCAGCTCCCGGGGACAGATGAACACTGAAGCTTTCTTT	CASSSRGQMNTEAFF
NA	NA	TRBV5-8	TRBJ2-7	TGTGCCAGCAGCAATAGGGACTCCTTCTGGGAGCAGTACTTC	CASSNRDSFWEQYF
NA	NA	TRBV28	TRBJ1-3	TGTGCCAGCAGTTTATCAGGGACTGGAAACACCATATATTTT	CASSLSGTGNTIYF
NA	once	TRBV4-1	TRBJ1-3	TGCGCCAGCAGCCAAGATGGCTCCTTACCCGGGGGAAACACCATATATTTT	CASSQDGSLPGGNTIYF
TRBD1	NA	TRBV10-1	TRBJ2-2	TGCGCCAGCAGTGCCGGGACAGGGGATGGGGCCGGGGAGCTGTTTTTT	CASSAGTGDGAGELFF
TRBD2	NA	TRBV10-3	TRBJ2-5	TGTGCCATCAGCCTTAGCGGGGCCTTACAAGAGACCCAGTACTTC	CAISLSGALQETQYF
NA	NA	TRBV6-1	TRBJ2-7	TGTGCCAGCAGTGGACAATCGGAATCCCACGAGCAGTACTTC	CASSGQSESHEQYF
TRBD2	NA	TRBV9	TRBJ2-5	TGTGCCAGCAGCGAAGGCGGGGGGATAGTCCAAGAGACCCAGTACTTC	CASSEGGGIVQETQYF
TRBD2	NA	TRBV4-1	TRBJ2-3	TGCGCCAGCAGACAGATCCCGGGGGGACTCACAGATACGCAGTATTTT	CASRQIPGGLTDTQYF
NA	NA	TRBV5-4	TRBJ2-7	TGTGCCAGCAGCTTGGCCGGAGGGCGACGCGAGCAGTACTTC	CASSLAGGRREQYF
NA	NA	TRBV7-8	TRBJ1-6	TGTGCCAGCAGCCGAACCAACAGGGAACGGGGTTCACCCCTCCACTTT	CASSRTNRERGSPLHF
NA	NA	TRBV21-1	TRBJ1-4	TGTGCCAGCATTAGGCCGGGAGGGGATAATGAAAAACTGTTTTTT	CASIRPGGDNEKLFF
TRBD2	NA	TRBV18	TRBJ2-5	TGTGCCAGCTCACCCGGACTAGCGGGGGGCCGAGAGACCCAGTACTTC	CASSPGLAGGRETQYF
TRBD1	NA	TRBV5-1	TRBJ2-7	TGCGCCAGCAGTGACAGGGAAGGCGAGCAGTACTTC	CASSDREGEQYF
NA	NA	TRBV7-8	TRBJ1-6	TGTGCCAGCAGCTTACAGGGGAATTCACCCCTCCACTTT	CASSLQGNSPLHF
NA	few	TRBV11-3	TRBJ2-1	TGTGCCAGCAGCTTCGCAAGGGGGGGTGAGCAGTTCTTC	CASSFARGGEQFF
NA	NA	TRBV6-6	TRBJ2-3	TGTGCCAGCAGTCCGCCGGGTGCAGATACGCAGTATTTT	CASSPPGADTQYF
NA	once	TRBV28	TRBJ2-5	TGTGCCAGCAGTTATCGGGGGGCGGAGACCCAGTACTTC	CASSYRGAETQYF
NA	NA	TRBV5-4	TRBJ2-7	TGTGCCAGCAGCCGGGGCGGGGTATCAGTCTACGAGCAGTACTTC	CASSRGGVSVYEQYF
NA	NA	TRBV6-5	TRBJ1-2	TGTGCCAGCAGTGAGACAGCGACCTATGGCTACACCTTC	CASSETATYGYTF
NA	NA	TRBV30	TRBJ1-6	TGTGCCTGGAGGGATACAGGCAGGGGCCGGTCACCCCTCCACTTT	CAWRDTGRGRSPLHF
NA	NA	TRBV2	TRBJ2-2	TGTGCCAGCTCAAACCAAAGGGGCAGGGTTTTT	CASSNQRGRVF
NA	NA	TRBV29-1	TRBJ1-1	TGCAGCGTTGAAATGGGGGGTGCGGACACTGAAGCTTTCTTT	CSVEMGGADTEAFF
NA	NA	TRBV25-1	TRBJ1-1	TGTGCCAGTAGAGAAACAGGGTTCAGCACTGAAGCTTTCTTT	CASRETGFSTEAFF
NA	few	TRBV6-5	TRBJ2-1	TGTGCCAGCAGTTACTCGAATAGAAATGAGCAGTTCTTC	CASSYSNRNEQFF
NA	NA	TRBV11-2	TRBJ2-5	TGTGCCAGCAGCTTACTTCAGGCTGAGACCCAGTACTTC	CASSLLQAETQYF
TRBD1	once	TRBV7-2	TRBJ2-7	TGTGCCAGCAGCTTAGCGGGACAGGGATACGAGCAGTACTTC	CASSLAGQGYEQYF
NA	NA	TRBV4-2	TRBJ2-3	TGTGCCAGCAGCCACAGCTCGGGGACAGATACGCAGTATTTT	CASSHSSGTDTQYF